Described below is a single T cell receptor beta chain sequence and its context. This entry is derived from a study of blood T cell repertoires in COVID-19. J was trimmed by 6 bases and V by 5 bases; bases with no gene match: 9. The CDR3 has 15 residues. Sequencing was performed with immunoSEQ multiplex PCR; in TCRdb, only in-frame clones are kept and a portion is missing. The data show just over 90,000 clones, roughly 88% seen once. The receptor's source is a human donor with active COVID-19. The donor label of this sample is uncertain. What was sequenced was peripheral blood. The J gene is TRBJ2-1, the V gene TRBV5-7, with 9 bases aligning to TRBD1. TRBV5-7 is assigned to the ORF class and has an uncertain function. In nucleotides, the CDR3 is TGTGCCAGCAGGTTTCGGGACAGGGAGTTCAATGAGCAGTTCTTC. Protein: CASRFRDREFNEQFF.